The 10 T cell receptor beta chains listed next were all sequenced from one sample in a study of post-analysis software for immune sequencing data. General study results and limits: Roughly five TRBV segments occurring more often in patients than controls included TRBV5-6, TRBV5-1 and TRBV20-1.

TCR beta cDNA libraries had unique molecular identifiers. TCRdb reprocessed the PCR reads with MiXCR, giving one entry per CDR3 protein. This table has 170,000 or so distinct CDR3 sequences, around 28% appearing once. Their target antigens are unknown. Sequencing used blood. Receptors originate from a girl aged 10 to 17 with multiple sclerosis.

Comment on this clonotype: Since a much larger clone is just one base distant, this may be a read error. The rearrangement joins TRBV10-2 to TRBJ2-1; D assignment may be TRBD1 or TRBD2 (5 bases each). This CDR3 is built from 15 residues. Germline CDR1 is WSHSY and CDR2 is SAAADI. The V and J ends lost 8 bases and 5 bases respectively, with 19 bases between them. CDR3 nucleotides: TGCGCCAGCTCAGTCGGGGCGGTCGCGAACAATGAGCAGTTCTTC. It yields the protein CASSVGAVANNEQFF.

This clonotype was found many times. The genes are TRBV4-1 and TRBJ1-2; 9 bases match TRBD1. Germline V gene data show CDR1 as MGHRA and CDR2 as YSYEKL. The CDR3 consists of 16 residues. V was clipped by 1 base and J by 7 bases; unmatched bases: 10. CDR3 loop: CASSQVLQGAESGYTF. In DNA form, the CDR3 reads TGCGCCAGCAGCCAAGTGTTACAGGGGGCAGAGAGTGGCTACACCTTC.

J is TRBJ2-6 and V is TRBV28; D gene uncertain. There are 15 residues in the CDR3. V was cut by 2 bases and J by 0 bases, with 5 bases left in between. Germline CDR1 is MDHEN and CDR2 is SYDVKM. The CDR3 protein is CASSLSSSGANVLTF. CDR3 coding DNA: TGTGCCAGCAGTTTAAGTAGCTCTGGGGCCAACGTCCTGACTTTC.

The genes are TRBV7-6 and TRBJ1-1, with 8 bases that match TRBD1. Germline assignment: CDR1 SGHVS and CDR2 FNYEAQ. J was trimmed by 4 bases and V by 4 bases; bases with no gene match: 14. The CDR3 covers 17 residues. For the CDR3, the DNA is TGTGCCAGCAGCTCAGTACAGGGGGTAGGGTCGGTCACTGAAGCTTTCTTT. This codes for CASSSVQGVGSVTEAFF. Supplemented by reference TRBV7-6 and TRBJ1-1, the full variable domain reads GAGVSQSPRYKVTKRGQDVALRCDPISGHVSLYWYRQALGQGPEFLTYFNYEAQQDKSGLPNDRFSAERPEGSISTLTIQRTEQRDSAMYRCASSSVQGVGSVTEAFFGQGTRLTVV.

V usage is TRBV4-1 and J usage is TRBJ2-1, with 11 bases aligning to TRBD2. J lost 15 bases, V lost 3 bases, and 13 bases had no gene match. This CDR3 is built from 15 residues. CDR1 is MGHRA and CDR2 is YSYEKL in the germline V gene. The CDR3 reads CASSQPTSGSLSLFF. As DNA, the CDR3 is TGCGCCAGCAGCCAGCCAACTAGCGGGAGTTTAAGTCTGTTCTTC.

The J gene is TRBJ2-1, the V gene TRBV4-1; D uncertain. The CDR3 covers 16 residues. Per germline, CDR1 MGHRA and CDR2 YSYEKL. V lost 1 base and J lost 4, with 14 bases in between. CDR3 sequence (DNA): TGCGCCAGCAGCCAAGTCCCCCGGGTGGGGTACAATGAGCAGTTCTTC. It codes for CASSQVPRVGYNEQFF.

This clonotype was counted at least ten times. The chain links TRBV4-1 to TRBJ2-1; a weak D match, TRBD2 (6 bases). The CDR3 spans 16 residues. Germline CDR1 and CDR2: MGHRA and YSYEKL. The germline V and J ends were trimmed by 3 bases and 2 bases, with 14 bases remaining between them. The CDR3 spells CASSHTPPGAYNEQFF. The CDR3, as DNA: TGCGCCAGCAGCCATACCCCCCCGGGGGCCTACAATGAGCAGTTCTTC.

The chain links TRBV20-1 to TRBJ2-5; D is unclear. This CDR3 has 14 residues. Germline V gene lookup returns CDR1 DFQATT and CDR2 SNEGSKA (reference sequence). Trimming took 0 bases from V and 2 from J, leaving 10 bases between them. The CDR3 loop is CSARDVGRQETQYF. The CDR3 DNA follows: TGCAGTGCTAGAGATGTGGGTAGGCAAGAGACCCAGTACTTC.

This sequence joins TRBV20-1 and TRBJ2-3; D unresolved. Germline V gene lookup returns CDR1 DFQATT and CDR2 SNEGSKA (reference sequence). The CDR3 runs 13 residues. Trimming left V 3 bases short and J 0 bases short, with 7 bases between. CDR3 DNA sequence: TGCAGTGCTAGTGCAGGTAGCACAGATACGCAGTATTTT. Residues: CSASAGSTDTQYF.

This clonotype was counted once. The CDR3 DNA reads TGTGCCAGCAGTCGCTATAGCAGGGATGAGCAGTACTTC. Residues: CASSRYSRDEQYF. The chain carries TRBV6-2 or TRBV6-3 and TRBJ2-7, with D perhaps matching TRBD1 (5 bases). Germline CDR1 MNHEY, CDR2 SVGEGT. The CDR3 contains 13 residues. V lost 5 bases to trimming and J lost 7 bases, with 15 bases between them.